The entry below gives a single T cell receptor beta chain sequence along with its context. Its antigen is not identified. The germline gene is not matched at one end of the junction; a read error may be the cause. The germline V gene has CDR1 WNHNN and CDR2 SYGVQD (reference sequence). The CDR3 has 15 amino acids. After constant-region reverse-primer amplification, full-length variable regions underwent semi-nested PCR with Nested Universal Primer A. TCRdb independently ran MiXCR on the 5' RACE reads; one entry per CDR3 protein. The sample lists thousands of distinct CDR3 sequences; about three quarters were seen once. The sorted Tregs were CD4+CD25+CD127-/low cells. Whole-study findings and limits: Greatest tumor Treg TCR overlap was with tumor naive CD4+ cells. Tumor memory CD4+ T cell TCR gene usage clustered with blood and lymph node memory CD4+ cells and lymph node naive CD4+ cells. The larger-cohort validation was restricted to a single TCR beta V-J rearrangement rather than whole repertoires.

The specimen sequenced was tumor-infiltrating Tregs sorted from the breast tumor. This TCR derives from a female donor with breast cancer. This chain links TRBV10-1 with TRBJ1-1; no clear D. CDR3 region: CASSFLGGVSTEASF. Written as DNA, the CDR3 is TGTGCCAGCAGTTTCTTAGGCGGGGTTAGTACTGAAGCTTCCTTT.